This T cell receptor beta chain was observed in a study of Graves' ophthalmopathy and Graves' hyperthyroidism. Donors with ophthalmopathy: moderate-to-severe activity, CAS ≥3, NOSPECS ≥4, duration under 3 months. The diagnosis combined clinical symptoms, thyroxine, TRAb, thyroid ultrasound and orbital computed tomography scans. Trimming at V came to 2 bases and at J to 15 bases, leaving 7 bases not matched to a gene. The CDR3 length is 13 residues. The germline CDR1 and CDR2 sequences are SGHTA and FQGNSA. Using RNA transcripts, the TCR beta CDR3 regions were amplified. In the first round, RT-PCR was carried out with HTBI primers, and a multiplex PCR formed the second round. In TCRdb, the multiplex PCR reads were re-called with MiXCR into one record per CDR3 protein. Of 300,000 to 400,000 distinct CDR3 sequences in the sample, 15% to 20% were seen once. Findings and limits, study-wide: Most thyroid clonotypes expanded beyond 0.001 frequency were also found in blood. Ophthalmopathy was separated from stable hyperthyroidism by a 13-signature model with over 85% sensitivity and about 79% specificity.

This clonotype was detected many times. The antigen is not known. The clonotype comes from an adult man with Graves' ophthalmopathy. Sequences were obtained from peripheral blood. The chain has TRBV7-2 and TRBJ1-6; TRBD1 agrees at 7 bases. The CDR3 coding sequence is TGTGCCAGCAGCTTAAATTCAGGGGGGGACCTCCACTTT. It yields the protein CASSLNSGGDLHF.